Following are 10 T cell receptor beta chains from one sample sequenced in a study of cytomegalovirus exposure and HLA in healthy donors (dated by TCRdb to about 2017). To prepare the library, the immunoSEQ multiplex PCR assay was applied. A mixture of 60 forward primers for TCR Vbeta segments and 13 reverse primers for TCR Jbeta segments was used in the multiplex PCR. What TCRdb holds here is the immuneACCESS table cut down to in-frame rearrangements. Part of the clones is not present; checked against another copy, under half of the missing clones reflect an unresolved V gene, and the others are unexplained. The sample table holds 80,000 to 100,000 clones, of which roughly 73% were seen once. The ten largest account for approximately 7.4% of the sample. Material: PBMCs. Source of these receptors: a man aged 50-59 years in good health and CMV-seropositive.

The gene calls are TRBV9 and TRBJ1-2; D is perhaps TRBD1 (5 bases). The germline V and J ends were trimmed by 3 bases and 4 bases, with 13 bases remaining between them. Germline loops: CDR1 SGDLS, CDR2 YYNGEE. This CDR3 contains 14 residues. The CDR3: CASSAQGQGYGYTF. The DNA for the CDR3 is TGTGCCAGCAGCGCGCAGGGCCAGGGCTATGGCTACACCTTC.

The chain joins TRBV9 to TRBJ1-2; possible D gene TRBD1, 6 bases. Looked up from germline, CDR1 is SGDLS and CDR2 is YYNGEE. Trimming stripped 5 bases from V and 7 bases from J, with 21 bases between. The length of the CDR3 is 15 residues. CDR3 nucleotide sequence: TGTGCCAGCAGACTTGAACAGGGTTGGGGGAGTGGCTACACCTTC. This codes for CASRLEQGWGSGYTF. The entire variable domain, with the rest obtained from reference TRBV9 and TRBJ1-2, is as follows: DSGVTQTPKHLITATGQRVTLRCSPRSGDLSVYWYQQSLDQGLQFLIQYYNGEERAKGNILERFSAQQFPDLHSELNLSSLELGDSALYFCASRLEQGWGSGYTFGSGTRLTVV.

The chain combines TRBV2 with TRBJ1-2; D might be TRBD1 (6 bases). This CDR3 is built from 11 residues. Germline-derived CDR1 and CDR2 are SNHLY and FYNNEI. The germline V and J ends were trimmed by 10 bases and 5 bases, with 11 bases remaining between them. CDR3 amino acids: CAKTQGYGYTF. Written as DNA, the CDR3 is TGTGCCAAGACGCAGGGGTATGGCTACACCTTC. Filled out from reference TRBV2 and TRBJ1-2, the complete variable domain reads EPEVTQTPSHQVTQMGQEVILRCVPISNHLYFYWYRQILGQKVEFLVSFYNNEISEKSEIFDDQFSVERPDGSNFTLKIRSTKLEDSAMYFCAKTQGYGYTFGSGTRLTVV.

The CDR3 nucleotides read TGTGCCAGCAGCCACAGGACAGCCCAAGAGACCCAGTACTTC. Its translation is CASSHRTAQETQYF. The gene calls are TRBV7-2 and TRBJ2-5, with a tentative D call TRBD1 (6 bases). The V gene's germline CDR1 is SGHTA and CDR2 FQGNSA. This CDR3 comprises 14 residues. V was trimmed by 5 bases and J by 1 base, leaving 11 bases between them.

The V call is TRBV29-1, the J call TRBJ2-1, with 8 bases matching TRBD1. The length of the CDR3 is 11 residues. Germline CDR1 and CDR2: SQVTM and ANQGSEA. V shed 5 bases, J shed 7 bases, and the junction held 1 base outside the gene matches. The CDR3 sequence: CSVRQGNEQFF. CDR3 nucleotides: TGCAGCGTTAGACAGGGGAATGAGCAGTTCTTC.

There are a few counts of this clone. Other nucleotide sequences in the sample specify the same CDR3. The chain is built from TRBV6-5 and TRBJ1-3; D unclear. This CDR3 spans 15 amino acids. V lost 2 bases, J lost 0 bases, and 8 bases lay in between. CDR1 MNHEY and CDR2 SVGAGI come from the germline V gene. CDR3 amino acids: CASSYSRNSGNTIYF. The CDR3 bases are TGTGCCAGCAGTTACAGCAGGAACTCTGGAAACACCATATATTTT.

A remark on this clone: Relative to the germline gene, one junction end is altered; a read error may explain this. The CDR3 protein is CASSLVAGGYEQYF. DNA for the CDR3: TGTGCTAGCAGCTTAGTGGCAGGGGGCTACGAGCAGTACTTC. The chain joins TRBV7-7 to TRBJ2-7, with 7 bases matching TRBD1. Germline CDR1 reads SSHAT; CDR2 reads FNYEAQ (reference sequence). This CDR3 is 14 amino acids long.

The V and J genes are TRBV12-5 and TRBJ2-3; TRBD1 matches at 8 bases. This CDR3 is built from 16 residues. Germline V gene lookup returns CDR1 LGHNT and CDR2 FRNRAP. J gave up 3 bases and V 7 bases, and 12 bases lay outside the gene matches. The CDR3: CASAFGETGVTDTQYF. The CDR3 DNA reads TGTGCTAGTGCTTTCGGCGAGACAGGGGTTACAGATACGCAGTATTTT.

The sample holds one count of this clone. The genes are TRBV28 and TRBJ1-4; D is perhaps TRBD1 (5 bases). This CDR3 is built from 16 residues. Germline V gene sequence: CDR1 MDHEN, CDR2 SYDVKM. Trimming took 3 bases from V and 8 from J, leaving 19 bases between them. The CDR3 region has the DNA TGTGCCAGCAGTTTTGGTAGCTTCAGGGTAGACGAAAAACTGTTTTTT. This encodes CASSFGSFRVDEKLFF.

This CDR3 reads CASSPGQGAVETQYF. The CDR3 coding sequence is TGTGCCAGCAGCCCGGGACAGGGGGCTGTTGAGACCCAGTACTTC. V and J are TRBV7-9 and TRBJ2-5; TRBD1 aligns across 12 bases. CDR3 size: 15 residues. Losses at the gene ends were 5 bases for V and 5 bases for J; bases not matched to a gene: 6. Germline values: CDR1 SEHNR, CDR2 FQNEAQ (reference sequence).